This T cell receptor beta chain originates from a study of post-analysis software for immune sequencing data. Study findings and constraints: Among a few TRBV segments more frequent in patients than controls were TRBV5-6, TRBV5-1 and TRBV20-1. F measure clustering grouped samples strongly by preparation batch.

Built from TCR beta cDNA, the libraries had unique molecular identifiers in them. From 1 to 10 million T cells, 400,000 to 650,000 cDNA molecules were obtained. TCRdb passed the PCR reads through MiXCR, listing each CDR3 protein once. Of approximately 260,000 distinct CDR3 sequences in the sample, 30% to 45% were seen once. With 6 bases clipped from V and 1 base from J, the junction kept 7 bases outside the gene matches. The CDR3 length is 15 residues. The germline gives CDR1 ENHRY, CDR2 SYGVKD. This clonotype was detected a few times. The target antigen is unknown. This TCR was sampled from a girl aged 10 to 17 with multiple sclerosis. The chain employs TRBV10-3 and TRBJ1-1; 8 bases are shared with TRBD1. The sequenced sample consisted of blood. The chain's CDR3 is CAIRLAGGWNTEAFF. Here the CDR3 DNA reads TGTGCCATCAGGTTGGCAGGGGGCTGGAACACTGAAGCTTTCTTT.